Sequencing of this TCR beta chain was carried out in a study of T cells in Graves' hyperthyroidism and ophthalmopathy. Diagnoses used clinical symptoms, serum thyroxine and TRAb, thyroid ultrasound and orbital computed tomography. Study-level findings and limits: The authors' 13 V-J model separated ophthalmopathy from stable hyperthyroidism.

Germline V gene data show CDR1 as SGHAT and CDR2 as FQNNGV. The V and J ends lost 6 bases and 0 bases, in that order; junction bases with no gene match: 5. This CDR3 spans 14 amino acids. About this clonotype itself: What it recognizes is unknown.

RNA transcripts served as the template for amplifying TCR beta CDR3 regions. HTBI primers were the set used in a first-round RT-PCR of the TCR CDR3. TCRdb called the multiplex PCR reads again in MiXCR, with one record for every CDR3 protein. The data contain about 250,000 distinct CDR3 sequences, roughly a quarter of them seen just once; the ten biggest clones take up roughly a third. Sequencing was carried out using blood. The TCR was taken from a woman aged 40 to 50 with Graves' ophthalmopathy. This chain joins TRBV11-2 and TRBJ2-7, with TRBD1 matching over 7 bases. The CDR3 protein is CASRFAGGSYEQYF. The CDR3 nucleotides read TGTGCCAGCAGATTTGCAGGGGGCTCCTACGAGCAGTACTTC.